This T cell receptor (beta chain) comes out of a study of identifying expanded T cells in peripheral blood. Libraries were prepared by immunoSEQ multiplex PCR; TCRdb keeps only in-frame clonotypes and omits some of them. Here the sample spans roughly 100,000 clones, around nine tenths being singletons. No infections or other immune events were documented during collection. Study observations and caveats: About 1.3 clones differed between technical replicates, versus approximately 16 and 20 over time. Clone count variance between roughly 2-week samples rose with total template count.

V shed 7 bases and J 7 bases; nucleotides not matched to a gene: 6. CDR3 length equals 14 residues. Germline-derived CDR1 and CDR2 are MNHEY and SVGAGI. About this clone itself: What it binds is unknown.

Sequencing used blood. This chain links TRBV6-5 with TRBJ2-7; 14 bases map to TRBD2. The receptor's source is a person aged 18 to 75 in good health. The CDR3 reads CASKTSGGVREQYF. CDR3 DNA: TGTGCCAGCAAGACTAGCGGGGGGGTTCGGGAGCAGTACTTC.